A selection of T cell receptor beta chains follows, all from one sample in a study of graft-versus-host responses after intestinal transplantation. Sequencing used immunoSEQ multiplex PCR; TCRdb keeps in-frame clones, though not all of them. The sample holds 40,000 to 55,000 clones, around 85% seen once. Their recognized antigens are unknown. The starting material was unstimulated CD4+ T cells sorted from spleen or lymph node cells, obtained before transplant. The receptors stem from a human donor who was the organ donor for an intestinal transplant. CDR3s include the opening cysteine and the closing phenylalanine or tryptophan. The D gene is left open where the match is weak. Only some rows state a clone size, as once, few, many or a class for expanded clones.

CASSQGDTQYF | TGTGCCAGCAGCCAAGGGGATACGCAGTATTTT | TRBV2 | - | TRBJ2-3 | -
CASSLEGMGETQYF | TGCGCCAGCAGCTTGGAGGGGATGGGAGAGACCCAGTACTTC | TRBV5-1 | - | TRBJ2-5 | -
CAISESSNEQFF | TGTGCCATCAGTGAGTCTAGCAATGAGCAGTTCTTC | TRBV10-3 | - | TRBJ2-1 | -
CASSDRANEKLFF | TGTGCCAGCAGTGACAGGGCTAATGAAAAACTGTTTTTT | TRBV25-1 | - | TRBJ1-4 | -
CASSYSGAETQYF | TGTGCCAGCAGTTACTCGGGGGCAGAGACCCAGTACTTC | TRBV6-5 | - | TRBJ2-5 | -
CAWSGNTIYF | TGTGCCTGGAGTGGAAACACCATATATTTT | TRBV30 | once | TRBJ1-3 | -
CASSPREGDTGELFF | TGTGCCAGCAGCCCTCGGGAGGGAGACACCGGGGAGCTGTTTTTT | TRBV9 | once | TRBJ2-2 | TRBD2
CAWRRRENYNEQFF | TGTGCCTGGAGGCGGCGGGAGAACTACAATGAGCAGTTCTTC | TRBV30 | once | TRBJ2-1 | TRBD2
CASSLGDRSYEQYF | TGTGCCAGCAGCTTAGGGGACAGGTCCTACGAGCAGTACTTC | TRBV7-9 | - | TRBJ2-7 | TRBD1
CASSLVQGEREKLFF | TGCGCCAGCAGCTTGGTTCAGGGGGAACGAGAAAAACTGTTTTTT | TRBV5-1 | - | TRBJ1-4 | TRBD1
CASSTPGQGANQPQHF | TGTGCCAGTAGCACACCGGGACAGGGGGCGAATCAGCCCCAGCATTTT | TRBV19 | - | TRBJ1-5 | TRBD1
CASSLGRTDTQYF | TGTGCCAGCAGCTTAGGGCGGACCGATACGCAGTATTTT | TRBV11-2 | once | TRBJ2-3 | -
CASSTTSGSSYNEQFF | TGTGCCAGCAGCACAACTAGCGGGAGCTCCTACAATGAGCAGTTCTTC | TRBV5-8 | - | TRBJ2-1 | TRBD2
CASRTGGRGYEQYF | TGCGCCAGCAGAACAGGCGGCAGGGGCTACGAGCAGTACTTC | TRBV5-1 | - | TRBJ2-7 | -
CATSRDLGTGGKAYEQYF | TGTGCCACCAGCAGAGACCTGGGGACAGGGGGCAAGGCCTACGAGCAGTACTTC | TRBV15 | - | TRBJ2-7 | TRBD1
CASSFAGRLPTDTQYF | TGTGCCAGCAGCTTTGCCGGGCGGCTCCCCACAGATACGCAGTATTTT | TRBV5-4 | - | TRBJ2-3 | -
CASSLRTGTNEQFF | TGCGCCAGCAGCTTGAGGACAGGGACTAATGAGCAGTTCTTC | TRBV5-1 | - | TRBJ2-1 | TRBD1